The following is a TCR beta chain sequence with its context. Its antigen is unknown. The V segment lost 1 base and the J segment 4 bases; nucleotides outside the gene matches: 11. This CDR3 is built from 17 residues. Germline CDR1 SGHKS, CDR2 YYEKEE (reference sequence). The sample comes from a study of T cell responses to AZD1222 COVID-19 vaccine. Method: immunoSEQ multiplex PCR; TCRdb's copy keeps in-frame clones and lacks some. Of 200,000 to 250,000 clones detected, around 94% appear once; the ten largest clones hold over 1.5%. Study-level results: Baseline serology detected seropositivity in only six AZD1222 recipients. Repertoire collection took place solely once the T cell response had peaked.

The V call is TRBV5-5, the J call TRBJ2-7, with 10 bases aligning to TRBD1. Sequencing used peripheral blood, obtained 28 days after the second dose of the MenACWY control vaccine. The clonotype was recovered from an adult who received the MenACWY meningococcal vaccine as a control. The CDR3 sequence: CASSLRSGRQGAYEQYF. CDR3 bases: TGTGCCAGCAGCTTGAGGTCAGGGAGACAGGGGGCTTACGAGCAGTACTTC.